This TCR beta chain appears in the sequencing data of a study of T cell responses to AZD1222 COVID-19 vaccine. To note about this clone: Its antigen is unidentified.

Study findings and constraints: Spike-specific TCR breadth and depth rose after two AZD1222 doses. Spike-wide vaccine-associated CD4 TCRs dominated at 160-218 and 743-854. Nearly half of spike-specific TCRs reportedly target variant regions that are unmutated in the B.1.351 and B.1.1.7 variants. Most donors were white British, females outnumbered males, and clonal diversity was possibly underestimated.

Assay used: immunoSEQ multiplex PCR; TCRdb lists only in-frame clones, some missing. The sample holds about 150,000 clones, 91% seen once. The material was peripheral blood, obtained 28 days after the second dose of the MenACWY control vaccine. This sequence was found in an adult who received the MenACWY meningococcal vaccine as a control.

The CDR3 is CASSPRTGRQPQHF. CDR3 bases: TGTGCCAGCAGTCCAAGGACAGGGCGTCAGCCCCAGCATTTT. V gene TRBV28 combines with J gene TRBJ1-5, with 8 bases matching TRBD1. Germline V gene sequence: CDR1 MDHEN, CDR2 SYDVKM. The CDR3 covers 14 residues. V trimming: 5 bases; J trimming: 6 bases; junction bases outside the gene matches: 6.